A single T cell receptor (beta chain) is shown here with its context. As yet, its antigen is unknown. The record originates from a study of cytomegalovirus exposure and HLA in healthy donors. Across the whole study: Out of 350 to 400 genotyped donors, less than 85% belonged to the Caucasian-associated ancestry cluster. Study results and limitations: Versus the approximately 700-donor mean, an Asian-associated ancestry cluster reportedly showed fewer N-insertions in a later analysis. Researchers catalogued about 150 TCR beta chains as cytomegalovirus-associated. A link between a missense DCLRE1C variant and TCR beta V- and J-gene trimming emerged from a later analysis.

PCR used 60 Vbeta primers and 13 Jbeta primers. Assay: immunoSEQ multiplex PCR; the TCRdb copy retains only in-frame clones and omits some. Of 100,000 to 150,000 clones in the sample, 60% to 80% were seen once. V dropped 6 bases and J dropped 4; count of bases not matched to a gene: 4. The CDR3 runs 13 residues. Germline V gene lookup returns CDR1 LNHDA and CDR2 SQIVND (reference sequence). The sequence was collected from a female donor in good health and CMV-seronegative. Sequencing was done on a sample of PBMCs. This sequence joins TRBV19 and TRBJ1-2; 8 bases line up with TRBD1. The CDR3 is CASSGQGPYGYTF. The CDR3 DNA sequence: TGTGCCAGTAGCGGACAGGGTCCCTATGGCTACACCTTC. The variable domain in full, with the rest retrieved from reference TRBV19 and TRBJ1-2, is DGGITQSPKYLFRKEGQNVTLSCEQNLNHDAMYWYRQDPGQGLRLIYYSQIVNDFQKGDIAEGYSVSREKKESFPLTVTSAQKNPTAFYLCASSGQGPYGYTFGSGTRLTVV.